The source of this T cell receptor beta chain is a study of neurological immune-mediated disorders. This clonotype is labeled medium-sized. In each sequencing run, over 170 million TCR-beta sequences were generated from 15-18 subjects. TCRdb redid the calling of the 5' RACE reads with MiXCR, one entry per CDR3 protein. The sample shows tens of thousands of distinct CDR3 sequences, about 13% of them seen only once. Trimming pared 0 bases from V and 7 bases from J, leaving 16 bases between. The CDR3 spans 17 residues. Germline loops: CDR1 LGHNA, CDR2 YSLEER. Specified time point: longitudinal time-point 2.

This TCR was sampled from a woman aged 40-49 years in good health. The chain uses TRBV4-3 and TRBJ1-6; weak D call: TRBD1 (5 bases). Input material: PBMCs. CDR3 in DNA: TGCGCCAGCAGCCAAGATGGGGCAGACACACACAATTCACCCCTCCACTTT. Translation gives CASSQDGADTHNSPLHF.